The sequence of this T cell receptor beta chain was determined in a study of OX40 agonist ivuxolimab in advanced cancers. In terms of the full investigation: The costimulatory receptor OX40 (CD134) was targeted by ivuxolimab, a fully human IgG2 agonistic monoclonal antibody. Patients were allowed to have had prior anti-PD-1, anti-PD-L1 or anti-CTLA-4 therapy, and roughly 40% of the dose-escalation patients had been treated with checkpoint inhibitors. Peripheral TCRbeta sequencing was intended to test whether TCR sequence diversity was altered and clonal T-cell expansion was caused by ivuxolimab. Intravenous ivuxolimab was administered to patients every 2 weeks at six dose levels: 0.01, 0.1, 0.3, 1.5, 3 and 10 mg/kg. Partial responses occurred in three dose-escalation patients: two with cutaneous melanoma and one with hepatocellular carcinoma. In the dose-escalation cohort, 70% to 85% of patients were male, and the mean age was 60 years with a range of roughly 20 to 80. The monotherapy dose-escalation portion (N ≈ 52 patients) of the phase I ivuxolimab trial is reported in the paper. Of the roughly 50 dose-escalation patients, hepatocellular carcinoma was present in around 19, melanoma in approximately 15, renal cell carcinoma in 9 and head and neck cancer in 9.

For sequencing of the TCRbeta CDR3 region, genomic DNA was extracted from the sorted cells. The immunoSEQ Assay was used to sequence the TCRbeta CDR3 regions. The clones in this table, taken by TCRdb from immuneACCESS, are in-frame only. Not every clone is retained; where verified, under half of the shortfall comes from an unresolved V gene, and the cause of the rest is unknown. This sample holds tens of thousands of clones; more than 75% were observed only once. The ten largest clones capture around 13% of the sample. Overall study outcomes, separate from this receptor: After ivuxolimab, expanded clones were on average more numerous among CD8+ T cells than among CD4+ T cells. Clonal expansion of both CD4+ and CD8+ blood T cells was observed from baseline to week 6 at doses 0.1 to 3.0 mg/kg. In partial responders in the 0.1-3.0 mg/kg groups, normalized peripheral clonal expansion was found to be among the lowest, especially among CD8+ T cells. Low levels of normalized T-cell clonal expansion were also seen in some nonresponding patients. The antigen specificity of the clonally expanded peripheral T cells was not determined.

Patients with autoimmune disease history or receiving systemic immunosuppression were excluded from the trial. In every dose cohort, peripheral blood was drawn for TCR sequencing at baseline, cycle 4 day 1, and cycle 7 day 1. The samples were drawn from a first-in-human, open-label, multicenter phase I dose-escalation trial of ivuxolimab. Adults with locally advanced or metastatic melanoma, renal cell carcinoma, hepatocellular carcinoma or head and neck squamous cell carcinoma were enrolled in the trial. Before TCR sequencing, CD4+ T cells and CD8+ T cells were sorted from peripheral blood as separate populations. The CDR3 covers 17 residues, taking in both the cysteine and the phenylalanine. The retained sequence is limited to the CDR3, 51 bases, with the frame set at the first base. V has 0 bases trimmed and J has 4 bases trimmed; junction bases matching no gene number 7. The germline V gene yields SNHLY for CDR1 and FYNNEI for CDR2.

Points on this clone: The specificity of this receptor is unknown. Base qualities were left out, and no much larger clone turns up one base away.

The rearranged chain carries TRBV2 and TRBJ2-7; TRBD2 agrees with 12 junctional bases. This receptor was taken from an adult with an advanced solid tumor such as melanoma, head and neck, liver or kidney cancer. Specimen: CD4+ or CD8+ T cells sorted from blood, collected in a trial of the OX40 agonist ivuxolimab. CDR3 region: CASSEAGLAGRSYEQYF. The DNA is as follows: TGTGCCAGCAGTGAAGCCGGACTAGCGGGACGGTCGTACGAGCAGTACTTC.